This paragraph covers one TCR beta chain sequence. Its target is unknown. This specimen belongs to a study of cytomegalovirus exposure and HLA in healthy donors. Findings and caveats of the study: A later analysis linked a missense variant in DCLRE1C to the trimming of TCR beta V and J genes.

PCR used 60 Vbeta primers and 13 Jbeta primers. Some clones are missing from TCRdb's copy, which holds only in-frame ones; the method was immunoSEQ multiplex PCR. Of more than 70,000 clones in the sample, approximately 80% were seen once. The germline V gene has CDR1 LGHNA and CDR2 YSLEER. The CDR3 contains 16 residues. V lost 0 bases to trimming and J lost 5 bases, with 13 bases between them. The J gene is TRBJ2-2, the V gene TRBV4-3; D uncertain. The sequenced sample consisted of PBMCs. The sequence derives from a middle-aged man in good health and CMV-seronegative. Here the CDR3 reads CASSQDPWRSTGELFF. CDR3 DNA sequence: TGCGCCAGCAGCCAAGATCCGTGGAGATCAACCGGGGAGCTGTTTTTT.